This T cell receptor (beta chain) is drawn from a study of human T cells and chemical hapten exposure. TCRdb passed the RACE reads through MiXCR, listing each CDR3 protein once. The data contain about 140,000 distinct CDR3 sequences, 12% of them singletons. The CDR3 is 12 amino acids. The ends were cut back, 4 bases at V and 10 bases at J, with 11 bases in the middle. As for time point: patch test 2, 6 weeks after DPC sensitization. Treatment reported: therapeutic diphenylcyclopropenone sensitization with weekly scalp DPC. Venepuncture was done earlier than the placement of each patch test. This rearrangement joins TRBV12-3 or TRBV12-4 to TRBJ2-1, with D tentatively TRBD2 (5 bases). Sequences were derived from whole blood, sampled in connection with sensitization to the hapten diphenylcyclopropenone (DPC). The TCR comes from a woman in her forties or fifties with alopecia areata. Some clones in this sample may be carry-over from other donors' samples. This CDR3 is CASSSDWAEQFF. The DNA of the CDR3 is TGTGCCAGCAGTTCGGACTGGGCGGAGCAGTTCTTC.